This T cell receptor beta chain was identified in a study of blood T cell repertoires in COVID-19 (dated by TCRdb to the early 2020s). Regarding the research as a whole: Samples from collaborators originated in the United States, Italy and Spain and spanned both the acute and convalescent phases of COVID-19. The prospective study material was composed of cDNA or gDNA derived from T cells, B-cell-depleted T cells, or PBMCs. Deeply sampled blood TCRbeta repertoires from subjects exposed to, actively infected with, or recovered from COVID-19 were included in the dataset. The repertoires were made available in a free public database intended to serve as a resource for research on the immune response to SARS-CoV-2. The samples were drawn from two sources: the first 160 participants of the ongoing ImmuneRACE study, and some 1,300 subjects contributed by 6 global collaborators. Sample metadata almost always included a de-identified subject ID, COVID-19 status, age in years and sex. HLA class I and class II types, where available, came from metadata supplied by the sample provider rather than from assay-based typing.

The CDR3 contains 12 residues, cysteine and phenylalanine counted. The sequence is cut down to CDR3 DNA, 36 bases in frame from base 1. In the germline V gene, CDR1 corresponds to SQVTM and CDR2 to ANQGSEA. In regard to this clone: The antigen it recognizes is unknown. No much larger clone is present one base from it, and per-base qualities are unavailable.

TCRbeta CDR3 regions were amplified from genomic DNA using the immunoSEQ Assay, a bias-controlled multiplex PCR. The study's own analysis went as follows. Within the assay, amplification of reference gene primers was used to estimate how many nucleated cells each sample contained. To quantify the absolute abundance of each unique TCRbeta CDR3 rearrangement, sequence reads were collapsed and filtered. Productive Simpson clonality was computed per sample as the square root of Simpson's diversity index over productive rearrangements. TCRdb took this table from immuneACCESS and kept in-frame rearrangements with V and J called. Such tables lack part of the clones; where checked against another copy, unresolved V genes explain under half of the gap, and the rest is unexplained. Clonal size and the V and J genes are those of that table, whereas D and trimming came from the DNA. This sample is represented by a few hundred thousand clones; around nine tenths of them were singletons. The ten largest clones take up roughly 9.8% of the sample.

Another Seattle source contributed samples from volunteer blood donors who had recovered from COVID-19. Whole blood was collected in K2EDTA tubes by collaborating institutions according to the institutions' own protocols. For TCRbeta analysis, collaborators shipped samples as frozen whole blood, isolated PBMCs, or DNA extracted from either of those sample types. Points the paper makes about the study in general: Clinical and demographic metadata were provided uncurated, with the amount varying by source and participant.

Sequencing used peripheral blood. The chain joins TRBV29-1 to TRBJ2-5; a tentative D match to TRBD2 spans 5 bases. This TCR came from a man aged 40-49 years who had recovered from COVID-19. The DNA is TGCGCCAAGGGATCCCCGGGGTTGGCCCAGTACTTC. This is translated as CAKGSPGLAQYF. Here the CDR3 is joined to the reference TRBV29-1 and TRBJ2-5 genes, and the full variable domain is: SAVISQKPSRDICQRGTSLTIQCQVDSQVTMMFWYRQQPGQSLTLIATANQGSEATYESGFVIDKFPISRPNLTFSTLTVSNMSPEDSSIYLCAKGSPGLAQYFGPGTRLLVL.